This record looks at one TCR beta chain sequence and its context. Antigen: not known. The data were taken from a study of CD4+ T cells in melanoma. Trimming removed 6 bases at V and 0 bases at J, with 11 bases between. This CDR3 has 14 residues. Germline values: CDR1 MNHNY, CDR2 SVGAGI (reference sequence). Method: immunoSEQ multiplex PCR; TCRdb's copy keeps in-frame clones and lacks some. Of 55,000 or so clones listed, more than 60% were seen once; the top ten hold roughly 4.5%. The study's findings and limits: Reportedly, melanoma neoantigen-specific CD4+ T cells showed varied differentiation states.

The sequence was collected from a human donor with melanoma. The rearrangement uses TRBV6-6 and TRBJ1-2; perhaps TRBD1 as D (6 bases). Material: tumor tissue. The CDR3: CASRQGPANYGYTF. CDR3 DNA: TGTGCCAGCAGACAGGGACCTGCTAACTATGGCTACACCTTC.